This TCR beta chain derives from a study of naive and memory T cell subsets. Reverse transcription of blood and skin TCR RNA was primed at alpha and beta constant regions. Ligated cDNA underwent four rounds of PCR with nested alpha and beta constant region primers and SP2. A single record per CDR3 protein comes from TCRdb applying MiXCR to the 5' RACE reads. The table lists roughly 26,000 distinct CDR3 sequences, approximately 24% of them singletons. The CDR3 has 14 residues. Trimming stripped 6 bases from V and 2 bases from J, with 16 bases between. Germline CDR1 and CDR2: SQVTM and ANQGSEA. RNA was extracted from roughly 2.6 ml of whole blood of healthy adults. This clonotype was observed a few times.

This TCR was sampled from a female donor in good health. The chain uses TRBV29-1 and TRBJ2-5; no definite D call. The CDR3 protein is CSVGYLTEQETQYF. CDR3 nucleotide sequence: TGCAGCGTCGGATACCTAACAGAACAAGAGACCCAGTACTTC. The full variable domain, rest sourced from reference TRBV29-1 and TRBJ2-5, is SAVISQKPSRDICQRGTSLTIQCQVDSQVTMMFWYRQQPGQSLTLIATANQGSEATYESGFVIDKFPISRPNLTFSTLTVSNMSPEDSSIYLCSVGYLTEQETQYFGPGTRLLVL.